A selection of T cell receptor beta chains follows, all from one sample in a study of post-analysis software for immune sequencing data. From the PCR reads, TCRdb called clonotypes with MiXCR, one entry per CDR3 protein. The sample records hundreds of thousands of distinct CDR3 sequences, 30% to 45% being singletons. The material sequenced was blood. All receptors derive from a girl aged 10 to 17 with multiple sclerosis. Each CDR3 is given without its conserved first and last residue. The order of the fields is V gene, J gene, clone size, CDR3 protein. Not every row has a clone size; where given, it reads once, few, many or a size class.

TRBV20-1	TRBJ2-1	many	SARGLLAGDNEQF
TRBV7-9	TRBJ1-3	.	ASSSGQGAGNTIY
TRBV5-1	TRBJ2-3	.	ASSLGGRGPGDTQY
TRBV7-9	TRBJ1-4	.	ASSPPDGGGLNEELF
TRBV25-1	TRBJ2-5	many	ASSNARTGVDETQY
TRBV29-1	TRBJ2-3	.	SVDDGSDTQY
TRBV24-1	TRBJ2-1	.	ATSDLAGPQSYNEQF
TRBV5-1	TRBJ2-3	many	ASSLRGEDTQY
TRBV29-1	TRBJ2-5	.	SVVAETQY
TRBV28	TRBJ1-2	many	ASTVGQGWDGYT
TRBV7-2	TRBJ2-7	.	ASSFYPGLPYEQY
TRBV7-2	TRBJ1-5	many	ASSLVQGNQPQH
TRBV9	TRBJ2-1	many	ASTGGLGSDEQF
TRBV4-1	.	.	ASSQIRDRTYEQY